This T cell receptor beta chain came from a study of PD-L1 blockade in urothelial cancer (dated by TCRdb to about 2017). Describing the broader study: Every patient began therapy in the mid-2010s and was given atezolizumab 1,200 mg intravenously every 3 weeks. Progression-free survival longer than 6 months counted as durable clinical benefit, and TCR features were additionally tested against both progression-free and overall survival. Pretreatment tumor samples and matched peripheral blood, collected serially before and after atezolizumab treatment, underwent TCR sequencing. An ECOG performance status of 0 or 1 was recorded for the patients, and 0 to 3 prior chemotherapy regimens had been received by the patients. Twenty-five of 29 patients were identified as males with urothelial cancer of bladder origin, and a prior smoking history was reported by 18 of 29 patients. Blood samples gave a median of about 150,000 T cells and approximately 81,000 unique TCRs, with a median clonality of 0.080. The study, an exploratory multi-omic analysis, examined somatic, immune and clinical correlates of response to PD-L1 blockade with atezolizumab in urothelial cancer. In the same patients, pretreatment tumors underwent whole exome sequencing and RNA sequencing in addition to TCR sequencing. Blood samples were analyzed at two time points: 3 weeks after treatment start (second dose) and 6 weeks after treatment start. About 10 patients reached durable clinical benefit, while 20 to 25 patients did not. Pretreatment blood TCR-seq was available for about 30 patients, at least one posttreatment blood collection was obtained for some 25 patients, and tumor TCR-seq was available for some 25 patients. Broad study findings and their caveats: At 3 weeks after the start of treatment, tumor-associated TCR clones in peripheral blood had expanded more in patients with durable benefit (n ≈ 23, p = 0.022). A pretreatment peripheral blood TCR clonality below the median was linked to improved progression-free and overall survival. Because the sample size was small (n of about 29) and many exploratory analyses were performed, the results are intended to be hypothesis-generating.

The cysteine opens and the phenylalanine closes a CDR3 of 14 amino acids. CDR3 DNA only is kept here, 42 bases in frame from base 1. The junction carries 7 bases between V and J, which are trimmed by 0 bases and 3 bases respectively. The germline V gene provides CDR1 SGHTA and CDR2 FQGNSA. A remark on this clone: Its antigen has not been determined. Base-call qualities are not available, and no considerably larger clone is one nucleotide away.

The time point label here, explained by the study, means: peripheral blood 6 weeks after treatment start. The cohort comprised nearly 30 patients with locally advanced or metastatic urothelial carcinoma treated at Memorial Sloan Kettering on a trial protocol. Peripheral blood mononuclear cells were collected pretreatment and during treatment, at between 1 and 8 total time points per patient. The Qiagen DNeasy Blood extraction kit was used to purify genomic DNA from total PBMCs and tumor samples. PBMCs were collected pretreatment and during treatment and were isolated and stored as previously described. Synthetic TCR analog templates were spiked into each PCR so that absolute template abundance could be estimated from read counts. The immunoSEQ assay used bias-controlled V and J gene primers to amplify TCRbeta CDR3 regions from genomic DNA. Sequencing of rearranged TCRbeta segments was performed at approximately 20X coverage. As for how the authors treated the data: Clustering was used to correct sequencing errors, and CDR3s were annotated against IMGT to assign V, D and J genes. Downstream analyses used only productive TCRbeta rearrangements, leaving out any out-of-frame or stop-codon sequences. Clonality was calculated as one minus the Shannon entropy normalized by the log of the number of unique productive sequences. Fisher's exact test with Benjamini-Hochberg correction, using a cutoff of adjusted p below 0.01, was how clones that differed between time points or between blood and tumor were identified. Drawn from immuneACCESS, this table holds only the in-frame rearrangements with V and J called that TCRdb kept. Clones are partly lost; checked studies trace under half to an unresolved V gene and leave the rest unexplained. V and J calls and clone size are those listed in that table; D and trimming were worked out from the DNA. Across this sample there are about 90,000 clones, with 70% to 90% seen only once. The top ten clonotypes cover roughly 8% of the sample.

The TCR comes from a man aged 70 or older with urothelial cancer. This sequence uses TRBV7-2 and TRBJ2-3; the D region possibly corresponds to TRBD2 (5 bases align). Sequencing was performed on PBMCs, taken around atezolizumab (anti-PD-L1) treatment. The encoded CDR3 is CASSLATGTDTQYF. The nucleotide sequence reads TGTGCCAGCAGCTTAGCGACGGGAACAGATACGCAGTATTTT.